The T cell receptor beta chain under discussion was sequenced for a study of cytomegalovirus exposure and HLA in healthy donors. Study information: A later analysis reported the 120 or so validation repertoires used the same platform as the roughly 700 first-cohort repertoires. Study observations and caveats: According to a subsequent analysis, TCR clusters from the first cohort were inclined to appear together in the 90 to 150 validation repertoires. There were 150 to 200 TCR beta chains listed as cytomegalovirus-associated.

A remark on this clone: Its specificity is not known.

TCRdb keeps only in-frame clones here, not all; method: immunoSEQ multiplex PCR. The sample lists approximately 73,000 clones, 85% to 95% occurring once. The germline V gene has CDR1 MNHEY and CDR2 SMNVEV (reference sequence). Between the trimmed V and J ends, which lost 6 bases and 4 bases, there was a span of 10 bases. CDR3 length equals 14 residues. The donors were part of the validation cohort of around 110 subjects. That cohort was separate from the first cohort, which comprised fewer than 800 subjects. This clonotype was sampled from a man aged 18 to 30 in good health and CMV-seronegative. The rearrangement links TRBV27 to TRBJ2-6; D may be TRBD1 (5 bases). The sample comprised PBMCs. The CDR3 sequence is CASSTGAGANVLTF. In DNA form, the CDR3 reads TGTGCCAGCAGCACAGGAGCAGGGGCCAACGTCCTGACTTTC.